This T cell receptor beta chain was retrieved from a study of T cell responses to AZD1222 COVID-19 vaccine. Notes on the study in general: No repertoire was sampled before or during the peak T cell response, only after it.

Worth noting for this clone: Its antigen remains unknown.

TCRdb's table, derived via immunoSEQ multiplex PCR, lists solely in-frame clones and lacks some. The table has some 74,000 clones, around 90% seen once. Looked up from germline, CDR1 is SQVTM and CDR2 is ANQGSEA. This CDR3 comprises 14 residues. The germline V and J ends were trimmed by 1 base and 3 bases, with 10 bases remaining between them. The sample consisted of peripheral blood, taken 28 days after the second AZD1222 dose. V and J are TRBV29-1 and TRBJ1-5; D not resolved. The source of this sequence is an adult who received the AZD1222 COVID-19 vaccine. The CDR3 loop reads CSVEVAGPNQPQHF. The DNA for the CDR3 is TGCAGCGTTGAAGTGGCAGGCCCCAATCAGCCCCAGCATTTT.